The following is a TCR beta chain sequence with its context. What this receptor recognizes is not known. Base qualities are not recorded, but no much larger clone differs from it by a single base. The data stem from a study of blood T cell repertoires in COVID-19 (dated by TCRdb to the early 2020s). With respect to the entire study: Samples covering the acute and convalescent phases of COVID-19 were provided by collaborators in the United States, Italy and Spain. The prospective study material was composed of cDNA or gDNA derived from T cells, B-cell-depleted T cells, or PBMCs. Deeply sampled blood TCRbeta repertoires from subjects exposed to, actively infected with, or recovered from COVID-19 were included in the dataset. The repertoires were released in a freely available public database meant as a resource for research on the immune response to SARS-CoV-2. Samples were obtained from the ongoing ImmuneRACE study (first 160 participants) and from 1,254 subjects provided by 6 global collaborators. A de-identified subject ID, COVID-19 status, age in years and sex were almost always included in the sample metadata. Where available, HLA class I and class II types were taken from metadata supplied by the sample provider and were not determined by assay-based typing. What the study reported, not specific to this receptor: Clinical and demographic metadata were provided uncurated, with the amount varying by source and participant.

The germline V gene yields MGHRA for CDR1 and YSYEKL for CDR2. The CDR3 runs 15 amino acids, cysteine and phenylalanine included. Only the CDR3 region is kept as DNA, spanning 45 bases read in frame from base 1. At the junction V is shortened by 1 base and J by 4 bases; bases outside the gene matches: 1. The collaborating institutions used their own protocols to collect whole blood in K2EDTA tubes. For TCRbeta analysis, collaborators shipped samples as frozen whole blood, isolated PBMCs, or DNA extracted from either of those sample types. TCRbeta CDR3 regions were amplified from genomic DNA using the immunoSEQ Assay, a bias-controlled multiplex PCR. Per the authors' processing: The number of nucleated cells in each sample was estimated from the amplification of reference gene primers within the assay. Sequence reads were collapsed and filtered to measure the absolute abundance of every unique TCRbeta CDR3 rearrangement. For each sample, productive Simpson clonality was calculated as the square root of Simpson's diversity index across productive rearrangements. Imported from immuneACCESS, the table was reduced by TCRdb to in-frame sequences with V and J called. These copies leave out some clones; in studies compared against another copy, an unresolved V gene accounts for under half, and the cause of the remainder is not known. V, J and clone size are those of that table, while D and trimming were read from the DNA. In this sample the table shows around 97,000 clones, 87% of which occur a single time. The top ten clones comprise approximately 3% of the sample.

The chain was built from TRBV4-1 and TRBJ2-3, and 11 junctional nucleotides match TRBD2. Sequencing used peripheral blood. This receptor was obtained from a man aged 45 to 65 in a cohort sampled during active COVID-19. The CDR3 protein: CASSQGTSGPDTQYF. The nucleotides read TGCGCCAGCAGCCAAGGGACTAGCGGGCCAGATACGCAGTATTTT.